The rows below give T cell receptor beta chains drawn from one sample of a study of technical replicates of blood from several donors. The assay was immunoSEQ multiplex PCR, and TCRdb's table has in-frame clones only and misses some. The sample lists about 83,000 clones; 90% to 95% were seen once. Sequenced input: T cells isolated from PBMCs. The receptors were gathered from a human donor in good health. CDR3s include the opening cysteine and the closing phenylalanine or tryptophan. Fields, in order: CDR3 length, D gene, clone size, J gene, V gene, CDR3 protein, CDR3 DNA. The D gene is left open where the match is weak. Expanded clones get a size class; other rows say once, few or many, or leave the size out.

cdr3_length: 10; d_call: -; clone_size: -; j_call: TRBJ2-3; v_call: TRBV11-2; cdr3_aa: CASSSNTQYF; cdr3_nt: TGTGCCAGCAGCTCCAATACGCAGTATTTT
cdr3_length: 15; d_call: -; clone_size: -; j_call: TRBJ1-1; v_call: TRBV7-8; cdr3_aa: CASSLAELGSPEAFF; cdr3_nt: TGTGCCAGCAGCTTAGCGGAGCTCGGGTCTCCTGAAGCTTTCTTT
cdr3_length: 17; d_call: TRBD2; clone_size: once; j_call: TRBJ2-7; v_call: TRBV29-1; cdr3_aa: CSVEEGATSGKLYEQYF; cdr3_nt: TGCAGCGTTGAAGAAGGAGCGACTAGCGGGAAGTTGTACGAGCAGTACTTC
cdr3_length: 18; d_call: -; clone_size: -; j_call: TRBJ2-5; v_call: TRBV4-2; cdr3_aa: CASSGPIWAGLLQETQYF; cdr3_nt: TGTGCCAGCAGCGGGCCAATCTGGGCGGGATTACTCCAAGAGACCCAGTACTTC
cdr3_length: 15; d_call: TRBD1; clone_size: -; j_call: TRBJ1-1; v_call: TRBV18; cdr3_aa: CASSPGGQGGTEAFF; cdr3_nt: TGTGCCAGCTCACCAGGGGGACAGGGGGGGACTGAAGCTTTCTTT
cdr3_length: 12; d_call: -; clone_size: -; j_call: TRBJ2-7; v_call: TRBV5-8; cdr3_aa: CASRRASYEQYF; cdr3_nt: TGTGCCAGCAGGAGGGCCAGTTACGAGCAGTACTTC
cdr3_length: 13; d_call: -; clone_size: -; j_call: TRBJ1-3; v_call: TRBV14; cdr3_aa: CASSQPGENTIYF; cdr3_nt: TGTGCCAGCAGCCAACCGGGGGAAAACACCATATATTTT
cdr3_length: 14; d_call: -; clone_size: -; j_call: TRBJ2-7; v_call: TRBV5-4; cdr3_aa: CASSSGTGTYEQYF; cdr3_nt: TGTGCCAGCAGCTCTGGAACAGGGACCTACGAGCAGTACTTC
cdr3_length: 15; d_call: -; clone_size: -; j_call: TRBJ1-2; v_call: TRBV5-6; cdr3_aa: CASSGKGLVNYGYTF; cdr3_nt: TGTGCCAGCAGCGGAAAGGGGTTGGTGAACTATGGCTACACCTTC
cdr3_length: 16; d_call: -; clone_size: -; j_call: TRBJ2-3; v_call: TRBV28; cdr3_aa: CASSSARIKLEDTQYF; cdr3_nt: TGTGCCAGCAGTTCCGCCAGGATAAAGCTTGAAGATACGCAGTATTTT
cdr3_length: 14; d_call: -; clone_size: -; j_call: TRBJ2-7; v_call: TRBV30; cdr3_aa: CAWSVLRGYSEQYF; cdr3_nt: TGTGCCTGGAGTGTACTCAGGGGTTATTCCGAGCAGTACTTC
cdr3_length: 13; d_call: -; clone_size: -; j_call: TRBJ2-7; v_call: TRBV7-8; cdr3_aa: CASSLGRAYEQYF; cdr3_nt: TGTGCCAGCAGCTTGGGGAGAGCTTACGAGCAGTACTTC
cdr3_length: 12; d_call: -; clone_size: -; j_call: TRBJ2-7; v_call: TRBV29-1; cdr3_aa: CSVRDSSYEQYF; cdr3_nt: TGCAGCGTTCGAGATAGCTCCTACGAGCAGTACTTC
cdr3_length: 16; d_call: TRBD1; clone_size: -; j_call: TRBJ1-4; v_call: TRBV19; cdr3_aa: CASSRTGTGMVEKLFF; cdr3_nt: TGTGCCAGTAGTCGTACCGGGACAGGGATGGTTGAAAAACTGTTTTTT
cdr3_length: 14; d_call: -; clone_size: -; j_call: TRBJ1-5; v_call: TRBV11-1; cdr3_aa: CASSEDGNNQPQHF; cdr3_nt: TGTGCCAGCAGCGAGGACGGGAACAATCAGCCCCAGCATTTT
cdr3_length: 13; d_call: -; clone_size: -; j_call: TRBJ2-1; v_call: TRBV30; cdr3_aa: CAWSITGNNEQFF; cdr3_nt: TGTGCCTGGAGTATTACCGGGAACAATGAGCAGTTCTTC
cdr3_length: 14; d_call: -; clone_size: -; j_call: TRBJ2-1; v_call: TRBV29-1; cdr3_aa: CSVVMGASYNEQFF; cdr3_nt: TGCAGCGTTGTTATGGGGGCGTCCTACAATGAGCAGTTCTTC
cdr3_length: 12; d_call: -; clone_size: -; j_call: TRBJ1-1; v_call: TRBV6-5; cdr3_aa: CASRTKPGAAFF; cdr3_nt: TGTGCCAGCAGAACGAAACCAGGGGCAGCTTTCTTT
cdr3_length: 16; d_call: -; clone_size: -; j_call: TRBJ2-4; v_call: TRBV2; cdr3_aa: CASTARITLAKNIQYF; cdr3_nt: TGTGCCAGCACTGCGAGAATCACTTTAGCCAAAAACATTCAGTACTTC
cdr3_length: 13; d_call: -; clone_size: -; j_call: TRBJ2-7; v_call: TRBV19; cdr3_aa: CASSIDRVDEQYF; cdr3_nt: TGTGCCAGTAGTATAGACAGGGTGGACGAGCAGTACTTC
cdr3_length: 21; d_call: -; clone_size: -; j_call: TRBJ2-1; v_call: TRBV5-1; cdr3_aa: CASSSNSLLHRGRGNYNEQFF; cdr3_nt: TGCGCCAGCAGTTCGAACAGCTTGTTACATCGGGGTCGGGGGAACTACAATGAGCAGTTCTTC
cdr3_length: 14; d_call: -; clone_size: -; j_call: TRBJ2-7; v_call: TRBV4-1; cdr3_aa: CASSQVTPFYEQYF; cdr3_nt: TGCGCCAGCAGCCAAGTCACACCCTTCTACGAGCAGTACTTC
cdr3_length: 14; d_call: TRBD1; clone_size: -; j_call: TRBJ2-3; v_call: TRBV7-8; cdr3_aa: CASSSETGSDTQYF; cdr3_nt: TGTGCCAGCAGCTCAGAGACAGGGTCAGATACGCAGTATTTT
cdr3_length: 14; d_call: TRBD2; clone_size: -; j_call: TRBJ2-1; v_call: TRBV6-6; cdr3_aa: CASSLRGGHNEQFF; cdr3_nt: TGTGCCAGCAGTTTACGGGGGGGCCACAATGAGCAGTTCTTC
cdr3_length: 13; d_call: -; clone_size: -; j_call: TRBJ2-2; v_call: TRBV9; cdr3_aa: CASSVLPTGELFF; cdr3_nt: TGTGCCAGCAGCGTACTCCCCACCGGGGAGCTGTTTTTT
cdr3_length: 14; d_call: -; clone_size: -; j_call: TRBJ1-1; v_call: TRBV19; cdr3_aa: CASSQVVVGTEAFF; cdr3_nt: TGTGCCAGTAGTCAGGTAGTTGTTGGCACTGAAGCTTTCTTT
cdr3_length: 19; d_call: TRBD1; clone_size: -; j_call: TRBJ1-3; v_call: TRBV6-4; cdr3_aa: CASSDRQGGPSCSGNTIYF; cdr3_nt: TGTGCCAGCAGTGACCGCCAAGGGGGCCCCAGCTGCTCTGGAAACACCATATATTTT
cdr3_length: 14; d_call: TRBD1; clone_size: -; j_call: TRBJ1-2; v_call: TRBV5-1; cdr3_aa: CASSRGQGADGYTF; cdr3_nt: TGCGCCAGCAGCCGGGGACAGGGGGCCGATGGCTACACCTTC
cdr3_length: 11; d_call: -; clone_size: -; j_call: TRBJ1-2; v_call: TRBV9; cdr3_aa: CASSAGGGYTF; cdr3_nt: TGTGCCAGCAGCGCTGGCGGTGGCTACACCTTC
cdr3_length: 16; d_call: -; clone_size: -; j_call: TRBJ1-6; v_call: TRBV10-3; cdr3_aa: CAISETGKGKDSPLHF; cdr3_nt: TGTGCCATCAGTGAAACAGGGAAAGGGAAAGATTCACCCCTCCACTTT